The 11 T cell receptor beta chains in this list originate from one sample, sequenced in a study of T cells after yellow fever vaccination. In TCRdb, the 5' RACE reads were re-called with MiXCR into one record per CDR3 protein. The table lists around 310,000 distinct CDR3 sequences, 3.5% to 4.5% of them singletons. The sample here was PBMCs, taken 15 days after the yellow fever booster vaccination. All receptors come from a man younger than 35 who received the YFV17D yellow fever vaccine.

This clonotype was counted between two and nine times. V and J are TRBV2 and TRBJ1-3; D gene ambiguous. This CDR3 contains 12 residues. V was pared by 6 bases and J by 8 bases, with 11 bases between. Germline-derived CDR1 and CDR2 are SNHLY and FYNNEI. The CDR3 loop reads CASSLGLDTIYF. CDR3 nucleotide sequence: TGTGCCAGCAGCTTGGGGTTGGACACCATATATTTT.

This clonotype was counted at least ten times. The gene calls are TRBV6-1 and TRBJ1-6, with TRBD1 matching 7 bases. With V trimmed by 8 bases and J by 4 bases, 8 bases remained unmatched. Germline V CDR1 and CDR2: MNHNS, SASEGT. This CDR3 comprises 15 residues. CDR3 DNA sequence: TGTGCCAGCTGCCAGGGGGGAACTTATAATTCACCCCTCCACTTT. Translating it yields CASCQGGTYNSPLHF.

The rearrangement joins TRBV2 to TRBJ2-6; the match to TRBD1 covers 7 bases. After removal of 3 bases from V and 2 bases from J, the junction contained 4 bases not matched to a gene. Germline V lookup: CDR1 SNHLY, CDR2 FYNNEI. This CDR3 is 16 amino acids long. Here the CDR3 reads CASSEIGTAGANVLTF. DNA of the CDR3: TGTGCCAGCAGTGAGATTGGGACAGCTGGGGCCAACGTCCTGACTTTC.

This clonotype was seen ten or more times. The genes are TRBV4-1 and TRBJ1-4; TRBD1 aligns across 7 bases. The length of the CDR3 is 16 residues. The germline CDR1 and CDR2 sequences are MGHRA and YSYEKL. J was trimmed by 5 bases and V by 3 bases; bases with no gene match: 9. The CDR3 loop reads CASSHVSGTANEKLFF. In nucleotides, the CDR3 is TGCGCCAGCAGCCACGTATCCGGGACAGCGAATGAAAAACTGTTTTTT.

This clonotype was picked up many times. The chain is built from TRBV5-1 and TRBJ1-2, with D possibly TRBD1 on 5 matching bases. V was cut by 4 bases and J by 0 bases, with 16 bases left in between. Germline values: CDR1 SGHRS, CDR2 YFSETQ. CDR3 size: 16 residues. CDR3 bases: TGCGCCAGCAGCCTCGGGACGGGAATAGCTAACTATGGCTACACCTTC. Residues: CASSLGTGIANYGYTF.

The rearrangement joins TRBV23-1 to TRBJ2-3; no clear D gene. TRBV23-1 is noted as an ORF with a role that remains uncertain. This CDR3 has 15 amino acids. The V end was cut by 0 bases, the J end by 1 base, with 8 bases between. CDR3 coding DNA: TGCGCCAGCAGTCAATCGATGGCAGGCACAGATACGCAGTATTTT. It yields the protein CASSQSMAGTDTQYF.

V and J are TRBV18 and TRBJ2-1, with 8 bases lining up with TRBD1. The germline CDR1 and CDR2 sequences are KGHSH and LQKENI. The CDR3 runs 15 residues. Trimming at V came to 4 bases and at J to 7 bases, leaving 9 bases not matched to a gene. Written as DNA, the CDR3 is TGTGCCAGCTCACTGAGGGAGACAGGGGTAAATGAGCAGTTCTTC. This codes for CASSLRETGVNEQFF.

This clonotype was seen a few times. The chain employs TRBV6-7 and TRBJ1-2; 7 nucleotides match TRBD1. TRBV6-7 is an ORF; its function is uncertain. Germline trimming cut 2 bases from V and 4 bases from J; bases unmatched to any gene: 13. This CDR3 is built from 17 residues. The DNA for the CDR3 is TGTGCCAGCAGTTACCGTTACTCCCCGGACAGGCCCTATGGCTACACCTTC. Translated: CASSYRYSPDRPYGYTF.

The rearrangement links TRBV19 to TRBJ2-7, with D possibly called TRBD1 or TRBD2 (5 bases each). The length of the CDR3 is 15 residues. The V end lost 1 base, the J end lost 2 bases, and 12 bases lay between the germline ends. CDR1 and CDR2 (germline): LNHDA, SQIVND (reference sequence). The CDR3 sequence: CASSIGGTSAYEQYF. CDR3 sequence (DNA): TGTGCCAGTAGTATAGGTGGGACGTCGGCCTACGAGCAGTACTTC. Full variable domain (missing parts from reference TRBV19 and TRBJ2-7): DGGITQSPKYLFRKEGQNVTLSCEQNLNHDAMYWYRQDPGQGLRLIYYSQIVNDFQKGDIAEGYSVSREKKESFPLTVTSAQKNPTAFYLCASSIGGTSAYEQYFGPGTRLTVT.

A few counts support this clonotype. The chain joins TRBV3-1 to TRBJ2-5; no clear D gene. The CDR3 runs to 13 residues. Trimming took off 3 bases at V and 5 bases at J, with 10 bases between the two ends. CDR1 is LGHDT, CDR2 YNNKEL, per germline (reference sequence). The CDR3 nucleotides read TGTGCCAGCAGCCATAATGATCGGGAGACCCAGTACTTC. As protein: CASSHNDRETQYF.

This clonotype was seen many times. The chain is built from TRBV6-5 and TRBJ1-1, with a possible D match to TRBD1 (6 bases). Between the trimmed V and J ends, which lost 2 bases and 5 bases, there was a span of 12 bases. Germline CDR1 and CDR2: MNHEY and SVGAGI. This CDR3 is built from 14 residues. CDR3 region: CASSYDRWGTEAFF. In nucleotides, the CDR3 is TGTGCCAGCAGTTACGACAGGTGGGGGACTGAAGCTTTCTTT.